This T cell receptor (beta chain) derives from a study of PD-L1 blockade in urothelial cancer. Turning to the study itself: Beginning in about 2014, patients received atezolizumab, given as 1,200 mg intravenously every 3 weeks. About 90% of the roughly 29 patients were men who had bladder-origin urothelial cancer. Blood was analyzed 3 weeks (second dose) and 6 weeks after treatment start. There were a median of about 140,000 T cells in blood samples.

Method: immunoSEQ multiplex PCR; TCRdb's copy keeps in-frame clones and lacks some. The repertoire holds about 100,000 clones, about 90% seen once, with around 0.92% in the top ten. This CDR3 is 15 amino acids long. V gave up 3 bases and J gave up 3 bases, with 12 bases separating them. In germline, CDR1 is MDHEN, CDR2 SYDVKM. J is TRBJ1-5 and V is TRBV28; tentative D call: TRBD1 (5 bases). The TCR comes from a woman at least 80 years old with urothelial cancer. The specimen comprised PBMCs, sampled around atezolizumab (anti-PD-L1) treatment. The CDR3 DNA sequence: TGTGCCAGCAGTTTTCGCCAGGGTCCCAATCAGCCCCAGCATTTT. Its protein product is CASSFRQGPNQPQHF.